This TCR beta chain was retrieved from a study of blood T cells in healthy people across ages. Overall study findings and caveats: Naive T cell percentage strongly correlated with TCR beta diversity. Whereas aged donors had fewer naive CD4+ cells, long-lived donors had more of them and higher diversity. The CMV status of each donor remained undetermined, and this could have confounded shifts in expanded clonotypes.

The CDR3 runs 12 residues. The V gene's germline CDR1 is LGHNA and CDR2 YNFKEQ. Trimming took 0 bases from V and 7 from J, leaving 4 bases between them. Alongside a J-beta primer mix, a sample-barcoded 5' primer served in a second PCR lasting roughly 6 to 12 cycles. Researchers report that each sample yielded at least 2.5 million CDR3-containing paired-end reads. TCRdb analysed the 5' RACE reads with MiXCR anew, one entry per CDR3 protein. The sample consists of about 1,400,000 distinct CDR3 sequences, approximately 63% of them appearing once. This clonotype was observed a handful of times. Its matching antigen is unknown.

This TCR came from a man between 18 and 29 years old in good health. The V gene is TRBV4-2, the J gene TRBJ2-1; D remains ambiguous. The sample taken for sequencing was blood. In DNA, the CDR3 is TGTGCCAGCAGCCAAGATGTTAATGAGCAGTTCTTC. Translating gives CASSQDVNEQFF.